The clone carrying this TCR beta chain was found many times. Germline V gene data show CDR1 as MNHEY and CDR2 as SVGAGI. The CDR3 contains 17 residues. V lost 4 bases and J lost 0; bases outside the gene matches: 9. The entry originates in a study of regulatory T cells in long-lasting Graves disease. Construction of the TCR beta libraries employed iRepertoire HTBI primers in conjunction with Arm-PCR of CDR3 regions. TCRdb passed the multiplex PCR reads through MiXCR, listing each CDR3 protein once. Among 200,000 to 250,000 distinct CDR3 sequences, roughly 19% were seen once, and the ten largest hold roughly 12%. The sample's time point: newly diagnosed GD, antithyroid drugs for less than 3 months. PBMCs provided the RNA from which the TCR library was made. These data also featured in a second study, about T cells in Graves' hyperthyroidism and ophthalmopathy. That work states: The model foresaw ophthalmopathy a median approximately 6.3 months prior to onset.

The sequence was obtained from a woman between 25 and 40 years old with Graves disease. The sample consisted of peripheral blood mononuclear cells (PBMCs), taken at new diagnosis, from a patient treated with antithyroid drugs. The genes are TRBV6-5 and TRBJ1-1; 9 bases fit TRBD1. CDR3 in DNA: TGTGCCAGCAGTTCACAGGGGGCCTGGGGTATGAACACTGAAGCTTTCTTT. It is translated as CASSSQGAWGMNTEAFF.